Below, 10 T cell receptor beta chains from the same sample are listed, as sequenced in a study of regulatory T cells in long-lasting Graves disease. Arm-PCR of CDR3 regions with iRepertoire HTBI primers generated TCR beta libraries. TCRdb analysed the multiplex PCR reads with MiXCR anew, one entry per CDR3 protein. The table shows 350,000 to 450,000 distinct CDR3 sequences, with just under 15% occurring only once. The time point denotes: newly diagnosed GD, antithyroid drugs for less than 3 months. PBMC-extracted RNA yielded the TCR library. The same data also went into a second study, on T cells in Graves' hyperthyroidism and ophthalmopathy.

Sequencing was performed on peripheral blood mononuclear cells (PBMCs), taken at new diagnosis, from a patient treated with antithyroid drugs. The receptors derive from a young woman with Graves disease.

The table lists this clonotype with many counts. The chain employs TRBV20-1 and TRBJ1-1; 7 bases are shared with TRBD1. CDR3 size: 14 residues. Germline V gene sequence: CDR1 DFQATT, CDR2 SNEGSKA (reference sequence). V shed 3 bases, J shed 6 bases, and the junction held 10 bases outside the gene matches. The CDR3 is CSARPGTAGSEAFF. CDR3 nucleotide sequence: TGCAGTGCTAGGCCCGGGACAGCCGGTTCTGAAGCTTTCTTT.

CDR3 in amino acids: CASSFLASGRAGGANVLTF. DNA for the CDR3: TGCGCCAGCAGCTTCCTGGCTAGCGGGAGGGCCGGTGGGGCCAACGTCCTGACTTTC. V is TRBV5-1 and J is TRBJ2-6; TRBD2 aligns across 12 bases. Unmatched junction bases numbered 9, after V lost 2 bases and J lost 3 bases. Per the germline V gene, CDR1 is SGHRS and CDR2 is YFSETQ. This CDR3 has 19 residues.

This clonotype was detected many times. The genes are TRBV2 and TRBJ2-2; D is unresolved. The CDR3 loop spans 11 amino acids. Trimming shortened V by 4 bases and J by 6 bases, and 3 bases separated the two germline ends. The germline gives CDR1 SNHLY, CDR2 FYNNEI. CDR3 coding DNA: TGTGCCAGCAGTGTAGCCGGGGAGCTGTTTTTT. Translation gives CASSVAGELFF.

The V gene is TRBV4-1, the J gene TRBJ2-7; TRBD2 aligns across 7 bases. The ends lost 3 bases at V and 9 bases at J; junction bases unmatched: 5. Looked up from germline, CDR1 is MGHRA and CDR2 is YSYEKL. The CDR3 is 12 amino acids. CDR3 DNA: TGCGCCAGCAGCCACCCTGGGGGGGGGCAGTACTTC. Protein product: CASSHPGGGQYF.

The table lists this clonotype with many counts. This CDR3 is CASSQSGGQNTEAFF. CDR3 sequence (DNA): TGTGCCAGCAGCCAGTCGGGGGGGCAGAACACTGAAGCTTTCTTT. J is TRBJ1-1 and V is TRBV7-9; tentative D call: TRBD1 (6 bases). The V end lost 5 bases, the J end lost 1 base, and 14 bases lay between the germline ends. Germline V gives CDR1 SEHNR, CDR2 FQNEAQ (reference sequence). This CDR3 comprises 15 residues.

In its sample, this clonotype was seen many times. The J gene is TRBJ2-7, the V gene TRBV11-2; 11 bases are a match to TRBD2. V trimming: 5 bases; J trimming: 2 bases; junction bases outside the gene matches: 5. The CDR3 contains 15 residues. From germline, CDR1 is SGHAT and CDR2 FQNNGV. The DNA of the CDR3 is TGTGCCAGCAGCAGTACTAGCGGGAGTACCTACGAGCAGTACTTC. This gives the protein CASSSTSGSTYEQYF.

In its sample, this clonotype was seen many times. The rearrangement uses TRBV7-3 and TRBJ2-3; D is ambiguous. The CDR3 has 15 residues. Germline CDR1 reads SGHTA; CDR2 reads FQGTGA. Trimming stripped 2 bases from V and 6 bases from J, with 15 bases between. CDR3 nucleotides: TGTGCCAGCAGCTTACTGCCTGGGTCGAAGGATACGCAGTATTTT. Its protein is CASSLLPGSKDTQYF.

This clonotype appeared many times. The rearrangement joins TRBV12-3 or TRBV12-4 to TRBJ2-7; D remains ambiguous. This CDR3 is 13 amino acids long. Trimming cost V 4 bases and J 2 bases, with 9 bases left between them. CDR3 coding DNA: TGTGCCAGCAGTTCGACTGAAACCTACGAGCAGTACTTC. It yields the protein CASSSTETYEQYF.

This clonotype has at least ten counts. V is TRBV29-1 and J is TRBJ2-7; TRBD1 aligns across 8 bases. V shed 0 bases, J shed 3 bases, and the junction held 7 bases outside the gene matches. CDR3 size: 15 residues. CDR1 SQVTM and CDR2 ANQGSEA come from the germline V gene. This CDR3 is CSVEEFWGQDYEQYF. The CDR3 DNA sequence: TGCAGCGTTGAAGAATTCTGGGGACAGGACTACGAGCAGTACTTC.

This clonotype was picked up many times. The gene calls are TRBV27 and TRBJ2-2; 10 bases agree with TRBD2. The length of the CDR3 is 15 residues. In germline, CDR1 is MNHEY, CDR2 SMNVEV (reference sequence). J was trimmed by 4 bases and V by 5 bases; bases with no gene match: 4. CDR3 sequence: CASSLAGVVTGELFF. Written as DNA, the CDR3 is TGTGCCAGCAGTCTAGCGGGAGTTGTCACCGGGGAGCTGTTTTTT.